This TCR beta chain emerged from a study of blood T cell repertoires in COVID-19. Germline values: CDR1 MGHRA, CDR2 YSYEKL. Trimming at V came to 1 base and at J to 3 bases, leaving 9 bases not matched to a gene. The CDR3 covers 16 residues. Clones were read by immunoSEQ multiplex PCR, and TCRdb kept only the in-frame ones, dropping some. Among 15,000 to 20,000 clones listed, 88% were seen once. V usage is TRBV4-1 and J usage is TRBJ2-7; 7 nucleotides agree with TRBD2. The TCR comes from a woman in her 30s who had recovered from COVID-19. The sequenced material came from PBMCs or T cells enriched from blood (not recorded which). As DNA, the CDR3 is TGCGCCAGCAGCCAAGTCCCGGGGAGGGGTCTCTACGAGCAGTACTTC. It is translated as CASSQVPGRGLYEQYF.